This T cell receptor beta chain stems from a study of shared clonotypes between healthy human individuals. Sorted subsets were amplified in replicate PCRs using about 210 ng DNA, 25,000 to 30,000 T cell genomes. Libraries were prepared by immunoSEQ multiplex PCR; TCRdb keeps only in-frame clonotypes and omits some of them. The table has about 2.1 million clones, roughly 91% seen once. Germline V gene lookup returns CDR1 MNHEY and CDR2 SVGAGI. The CDR3 is 15 amino acids. V shed 2 bases, J shed 8 bases, and the junction held 9 bases outside the gene matches. Study-level results: Some clonotypes were shared by all four sorted-subset donors, while others were not shared. The non-shared ones had lower generation probabilities than the shared ones. Larger richness was generally estimated for naive than memory subsets.

Naive CD8 cells lacked CD45RO and underwent positive selection for CCR7, leaving out terminally differentiated effector memory CD45RA+ cells. Details on this clone: The antigen remains unidentified.

Sequencing input: naive CD8+ T cells from PBMCs. The J gene is TRBJ2-1, the V gene TRBV6-5; TRBD2 matches at 7 bases. This sequence originates from a man aged 18 to 30 in good health. Some clones in this sample may be carry-over from other donors' samples. The CDR3 is CASSYAQRDIDEQFF. The CDR3 DNA follows: TGTGCCAGCAGTTACGCCCAGCGGGATATCGATGAGCAGTTCTTC.